Listed below are T cell receptor beta chains from one sample, sequenced in a study of T cell responses to AZD1222 COVID-19 vaccine. Sequencing was performed with immunoSEQ multiplex PCR; in TCRdb, only in-frame clones are kept and a portion is missing. The profile shows tens of thousands of clones, approximately 85% of them singletons. This material consisted of peripheral blood, taken on day 0 of AZD1222 vaccination. The receptor set was obtained from an adult in good health. CDR3s include the opening cysteine and the closing phenylalanine or tryptophan. A D gene is named only where the DNA matches it firmly. Size is omitted from some rows. Given values are once, few, many or a class for expanded clones.

D	size	V	J	DNA	CDR3
-	-	TRBV27	TRBJ2-7	TGTGCCAGCAGTTTATCGATAACAGGAGACGAGCAGTACTTC	CASSLSITGDEQYF
TRBD2	-	TRBV5-1	TRBJ2-7	TGCGCCAGCAGCTTGGCTAGCGGGGTCTACGAGCAGTACTTC	CASSLASGVYEQYF
TRBD2	-	TRBV6-5	TRBJ2-1	TGTGCCAGCAGCCTGGGACTAGCTCCTTACAATGAGCAGTTCTTC	CASSLGLAPYNEQFF
-	-	TRBV3-1/TRBV3-2	TRBJ2-7	TGTGCCAGCAGCCAAGAGAGAAGTTCGTACTACGAGCAGTACTTC	CASSQERSSYYEQYF
-	-	TRBV19	TRBJ1-4	TGTGCCAGTAGTACAGGAGGGACCGTTGCTGAAAAACTGTTTTTT	CASSTGGTVAEKLFF
TRBD2	few	TRBV9	TRBJ2-3	TGTGCCAGCAGCCTAGGTGGAGCGGGGACCCGTATAGTGCAGTATTTT	CASSLGGAGTRIVQYF
-	-	TRBV12-1	TRBJ2-7	TGTGCCAACTGTGACAGGCACCCCTACGAGCAGTACTTC	CANCDRHPYEQYF
-	once	TRBV9	TRBJ2-4	TGTGCCAGCAACCGGGGGGCGGAAAACATTCAGTACTTC	CASNRGAENIQYF
-	-	TRBV30	TRBJ1-6	TGTGCCTGGAGGGCCGAGGGAGACACCAATTCACCCCTCCACTTT	CAWRAEGDTNSPLHF
TRBD1	-	TRBV6-5	TRBJ1-1	TGTGCCAGCAGTTCCCTGACAGGGGAAGCTTTCTTT	CASSSLTGEAFF
-	-	TRBV27	TRBJ1-4	TGTGCCAGCAGTCAGGGTCTGAAGGAAAAACTGTTTTTT	CASSQGLKEKLFF
TRBD1	-	TRBV2	TRBJ1-6	TGTGCCAGCAGTGAGAGGACAGGGAGGGATTCACCCCTCCACTTT	CASSERTGRDSPLHF
-	-	TRBV28	TRBJ1-2	TGTGCCAGCAGAGGAGTCGGACAGCCACGCTATGGCTACACCTTC	CASRGVGQPRYGYTF
-	-	TRBV7-9	TRBJ1-1	TGTGCCAGCAGCTTTGTGGACAGCGACACTGAAGCTTTCTTT	CASSFVDSDTEAFF
TRBD2	-	TRBV29-1	TRBJ2-5	TGCAGCCCTAGCGGGACCAGCCAAGAGACCCAGTACTTC	CSPSGTSQETQYF
-	-	TRBV6-2/TRBV6-3	TRBJ2-5	TGTGCCAGCAGTCTCCCCTTAAGGTCCCCGATGGCAGAGACCCAGTACTTC	CASSLPLRSPMAETQYF
-	-	TRBV11-1	TRBJ1-3	TGTGCCAGCAGCTCCGACGGTGGCAAAAGAAACACCATATATTTT	CASSSDGGKRNTIYF
-	-	TRBV25-1	TRBJ2-7	TGTGCCAGCGGAAATCCAGGGGGGGCCTACGAGCAGTACTTC	CASGNPGGAYEQYF
-	-	TRBV7-9	TRBJ2-7	TGTGCCAGCCGCCTCGTTAATAGCTACGAGCAGTACTTC	CASRLVNSYEQYF
TRBD1	-	TRBV6-5	TRBJ1-2	TGTGCCAGCAACGGACAGGGAGGAAACTATGGCTACACCTTC	CASNGQGGNYGYTF
-	-	TRBV7-9	TRBJ1-3	TGTGCCAGCAGCCCCCAGGGGCTGGAGGGCACCATATATTTT	CASSPQGLEGTIYF
-	-	TRBV18	TRBJ1-2	TGTGCCAGCTCACCCCTTGGGGGTCCACGGGGTGGCTACACCTTC	CASSPLGGPRGGYTF
TRBD2	-	TRBV28	TRBJ2-7	TGTGCCAGCAGCCGGGCTCCCTGGGGGGGGTCCTCCTACGAGCAGTACTTC	CASSRAPWGGSSYEQYF
TRBD1	-	TRBV5-6	TRBJ2-7	TGTGCCAGCAGCGGGGGACAGGGCTACGAGCAGTACTTC	CASSGGQGYEQYF
TRBD2	-	TRBV9	TRBJ2-2	TGTGCCAGCAGCGCGAGCGGGAGCAACACCGGGGAGCTGTTTTTT	CASSASGSNTGELFF
-	few	TRBV4-1	TRBJ1-5	TGCGCCAGCAGCCAAGGTAGGGCTAGCAATCAGCCCCAGCATTTT	CASSQGRASNQPQHF
-	-	TRBV5-4	TRBJ1-1	TGTGCCAGCAGCTTGGCTTTTGGAATGAACACTGAAGCTTTCTTT	CASSLAFGMNTEAFF
-	few	TRBV5-4	TRBJ1-1	TGTGCCAGCAGCCTCTCAGGGATCGCAAACACTGAAGCTTTCTTT	CASSLSGIANTEAFF
-	few	TRBV9	TRBJ2-3	TGTGCCAGCAGCGTAGATAGTGGGGCTACAGATACGCAGTATTTT	CASSVDSGATDTQYF
-	-	TRBV12-3/TRBV12-4	TRBJ2-7	TGTGCCAGCAGTTTATCTGGGCTCGAGCAGTACTTC	CASSLSGLEQYF
-	-	TRBV28	TRBJ2-3	TGTGCCAGCAGCTCCCCCAGCAGCACAGATACGCAGTATTTT	CASSSPSSTDTQYF
-	-	TRBV9	TRBJ2-2	TGTGCCAGCAGCGTACGGGGTTTGGGGGAGCTGTTTTTT	CASSVRGLGELFF
-	-	TRBV19	TRBJ1-1	TGTGCCAGTAGACCCGGGGGGAACACTGAAGCTTTCTTT	CASRPGGNTEAFF
-	-	TRBV2	TRBJ1-6	TGTGCCAGCAGTGAAAGGCAGGGAATCAATTCACCCCTCCACTTT	CASSERQGINSPLHF
-	-	TRBV3-1/TRBV3-2	TRBJ2-6	TGTGCCAGCAGCCAAGGGACCGCCAGGGCCAACGTCCTGACTTTC	CASSQGTARANVLTF
-	-	TRBV7-8	TRBJ2-7	TGTGCCAGCAGCTTAACAGGGACCTACGAGCAGTACTTC	CASSLTGTYEQYF
TRBD1	-	TRBV7-6	TRBJ2-7	TGTGCCAGCAGCTCTTCGTCGGGGACAGTCTACGAGCAGTACTTC	CASSSSSGTVYEQYF
-	once	TRBV6-2/TRBV6-3	TRBJ1-5	TGTGCCAGCAGTCGCGGGGTTCGCGATCAGCCCCAGCATTTT	CASSRGVRDQPQHF
-	-	TRBV5-1	TRBJ1-1	TGCGCCAGCAGCTTGACAGGGCGATATGAAGCTTTCTTT	CASSLTGRYEAFF
-	-	TRBV4-1	TRBJ1-1	TGCGCCAGCAGCCAAGATCCTGGGGAGAACACTGAAGCTTTCTTT	CASSQDPGENTEAFF
TRBD2	-	TRBV27	TRBJ2-2	TGTGCCAGCAGTACAGGACTAGCGGGAAAGACTCAGGCCGGGGAGCTGTTTTTT	CASSTGLAGKTQAGELFF
TRBD1	once	TRBV2	TRBJ2-1	TGTGCCAGCAAAGAGGACAGGACATACAATGAGCAGTTCTTC	CASKEDRTYNEQFF
-	-	TRBV21-1	TRBJ1-6	TGTGCCAGCAGCTCTCCAAGGGGGGTCCCCCTCCACTTT	CASSSPRGVPLHF
TRBD1	-	TRBV28	TRBJ2-7	TGTGCCAGCAGTTTAATGTCAGGGGGCCACGAGCAGTACTTC	CASSLMSGGHEQYF
TRBD1	-	TRBV10-2	TRBJ2-7	TGCGCCAGCACCGAAAGGGACAGGAGCTCCTACGAGCAGTACTTC	CASTERDRSSYEQYF